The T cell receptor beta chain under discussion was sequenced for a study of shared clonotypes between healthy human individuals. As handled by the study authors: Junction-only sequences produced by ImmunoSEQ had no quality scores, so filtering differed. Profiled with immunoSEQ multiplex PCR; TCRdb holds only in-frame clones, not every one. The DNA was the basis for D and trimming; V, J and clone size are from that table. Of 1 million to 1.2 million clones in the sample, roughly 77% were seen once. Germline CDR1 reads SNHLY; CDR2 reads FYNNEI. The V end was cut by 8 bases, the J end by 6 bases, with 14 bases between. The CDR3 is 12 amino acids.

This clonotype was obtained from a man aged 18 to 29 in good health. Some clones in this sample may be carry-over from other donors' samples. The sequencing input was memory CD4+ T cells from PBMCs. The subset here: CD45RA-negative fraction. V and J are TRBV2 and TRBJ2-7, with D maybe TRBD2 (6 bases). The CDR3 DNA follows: TGTGCCAGCCGTAGGGGTAGCGGCGAGCAGTACTTC. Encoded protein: CASRRGSGEQYF.